A single TCR beta chain is shown here with its context. Its antigen is as yet unknown. The entry originates in a study of response to subunit inactivated influenza vaccine. TCRdb reprocessed the RT-PCR reads with MiXCR, giving one entry per CDR3 protein. This sample carries under 200,000 distinct CDR3 sequences, roughly a tenth of them seen once, and the ten largest clones take roughly an eighth. Germline V CDR1 and CDR2: LGHNA, YNFKEQ. The CDR3 sequence is 16 residues long. V was trimmed by 1 base and J by 1 base, leaving 12 bases between them. Findings and caveats of the study: It was the authors' suggestion that each seasonal influenza vaccination recruits few new T cells.

Sequenced material: non-naive T cells sorted from PBMCs, taken about 6 weeks after vaccination. The chain has TRBV4-2 and TRBJ2-3; D is perhaps TRBD1 (5 bases). The TCR originated in a man aged 45 to 65 who received an inactivated influenza vaccine. The CDR3 nucleotides are TGTGCCAGCAGCCAAGGGCAGGGCGGAGGCACAGATACGCAGTATTTT. Amino acids: CASSQGQGGGTDTQYF.